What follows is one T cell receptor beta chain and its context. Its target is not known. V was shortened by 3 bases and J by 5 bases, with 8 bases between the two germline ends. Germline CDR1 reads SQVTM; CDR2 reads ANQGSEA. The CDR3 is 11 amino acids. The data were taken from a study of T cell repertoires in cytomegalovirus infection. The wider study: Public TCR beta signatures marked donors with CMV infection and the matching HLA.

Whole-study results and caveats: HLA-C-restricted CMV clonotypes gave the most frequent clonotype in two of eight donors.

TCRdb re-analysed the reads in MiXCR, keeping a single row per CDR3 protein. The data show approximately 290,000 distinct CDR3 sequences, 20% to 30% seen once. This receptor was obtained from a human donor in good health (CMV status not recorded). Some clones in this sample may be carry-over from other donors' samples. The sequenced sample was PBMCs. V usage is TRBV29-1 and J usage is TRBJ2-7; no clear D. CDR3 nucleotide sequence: TGCAGCGTTGATGTGTCCCACGAGCAGTACTTC. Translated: CSVDVSHEQYF.